Listed here are 19 T cell receptor beta chains from one sample, sequenced in a study of chemoradiotherapy in HPV16-positive cancers. Assay used: immunoSEQ multiplex PCR; TCRdb lists only in-frame clones, some missing. This table holds 10,000 or so clones, 78% found once. Collection took place from a patient who underwent chemoradiotherapy. These TCRs come from a human donor with HPV-associated anogenital cancer.

V is TRBV9 and J is TRBJ2-2; 8 bases map to TRBD2. V shed 3 bases, J shed 0 bases, and the junction held 4 bases outside the gene matches. CDR1 is SGDLS and CDR2 is YYNGEE in the germline V gene. This CDR3 has 16 residues. The CDR3 sequence is CASSEAGGPNTGELFF. The CDR3 nucleotides are TGTGCCAGCAGCGAGGCGGGGGGCCCGAACACCGGGGAGCTGTTTTTT.

The chain couples TRBV29-1 to TRBJ2-7; D is unclear. The V gene's germline CDR1 is SQVTM and CDR2 ANQGSEA. The CDR3 has 11 amino acids. With 0 bases removed from V and 12 bases from J, the gap between germline ends came to 12 bases. DNA for the CDR3: TGCAGCGTTGAAGAAGCGAGCTTGGCGTACTTC. This sequence encodes CSVEEASLAYF.

This sequence joins TRBV2 and TRBJ1-4, with D unclear. Germline V CDR1 and CDR2: SNHLY, FYNNEI. The CDR3 spans 13 residues. V was cut by 7 bases and J by 8 bases, with 14 bases left in between. CDR3 loop: CASTRTPGEKLFF. The CDR3 bases are TGTGCCAGCACACGGACCCCTGGGGAAAAACTGTTTTTT.

CDR3 in DNA: TGTGCCAGCAGCCACTTACCCGGGACAGACCTCACTGAAGCTTTCTTT. It is translated as CASSHLPGTDLTEAFF. The V gene is TRBV4-2, the J gene TRBJ1-1, with 7 bases aligning to TRBD1. Germline values: CDR1 LGHNA, CDR2 YNFKEQ. The CDR3 extends over 16 amino acids. The trim removed 3 bases at V and 4 bases at J, leaving 11 bases unmatched.

In its sample, this clone was seen once. The rearrangement joins TRBV6-1 to TRBJ1-1; weak D call: TRBD1 (5 bases). CDR1 MNHNS and CDR2 SASEGT come from the germline V gene. CDR3 length: 11 residues. V gave up 8 bases and J gave up 10 bases, with 14 bases separating them. CDR3 nucleotide sequence: TGTGCCAGCGGACGGGACGGCGGAGCTTTCTTT. It specifies CASGRDGGAFF.

The J gene is TRBJ1-4, the V gene TRBV5-1; the match to TRBD1 covers 10 bases. The germline gives CDR1 SGHRS, CDR2 YFSETQ. V gave up 3 bases and J gave up 5 bases; unmatched junction bases: 4. CDR3 size: 15 residues. CDR3 coding DNA: TGCGCCAGCAGCTCTGACAGGGGGCTAAATGAAAAACTGTTTTTT. Its translation: CASSSDRGLNEKLFF.

The chain links TRBV7-2 to TRBJ1-4, with D possibly matching TRBD1 (5 bases). Germline V gene lookup returns CDR1 SGHTA and CDR2 FQGNSA. The CDR3 covers 15 residues. The ends were cut back, 1 base at V and 8 bases at J, with 14 bases in the middle. The CDR3: CASSLVAGPREKLFF. The CDR3 coding sequence is TGTGCCAGCAGCTTAGTAGCAGGGCCAAGGGAAAAACTGTTTTTT.

This clone was seen more than once but under ten times. The chain employs TRBV27 and TRBJ2-1; TRBD1 matches at 7 bases. CDR1 and CDR2 (germline): MNHEY, SMNVEV (reference sequence). This CDR3 has 12 residues. V lost 4 bases to trimming and J lost 8 bases; unmatched junction nucleotides: 2. CDR3 DNA: TGTGCCAGCAGTTACAGGGGCTATGAGCAGTTCTTC. This translates into CASSYRGYEQFF.

The CDR3 loop reads CASSRVQDSYEQYF. In DNA form, the CDR3 reads TGCGCCAGCAGCCGAGTACAGGATTCCTACGAGCAGTACTTC. The chain employs TRBV4-1 and TRBJ2-7; D possibly corresponds to TRBD1 (5 bases). Trimming left V 4 bases short and J 1 base short, with 11 bases between. CDR3 length: 14 residues. Germline loops: CDR1 MGHRA, CDR2 YSYEKL.

The rearrangement joins TRBV11-1 to TRBJ2-1; D may match TRBD1 or TRBD2 (5 bases each). This CDR3 is built from 15 residues. V gave up 3 bases and J gave up 3 bases, with 12 bases separating them. CDR1 and CDR2 from the germline V gene are SGHAT and FQDESV (reference sequence). CDR3 in DNA: TGTGCCAGCAGCTTCTTCGGGACGGGCTACAATGAGCAGTTCTTC. This translates into CASSFFGTGYNEQFF. Variable domain in full (rest from reference TRBV11-1 and TRBJ2-1): EAEVAQSPRYKITEKSQAVAFWCDPISGHATLYWYRQILGQGPELLVQFQDESVVDDSQLPKDRFSAERLKGVDSTLKIQPAELGDSAMYLCASSFFGTGYNEQFFGPGTRLTVL.

This clone was counted between two and nine times. The chain has TRBV4-1 and TRBJ1-3; no definite D call. There are 12 residues in the CDR3. V lost 7 bases to trimming and J lost 4 bases, with 8 bases between them. Germline loops: CDR1 MGHRA, CDR2 YSYEKL. CDR3 amino acids: CASMGNGNTIYF. In DNA, the CDR3 is TGCGCCAGCATGGGGAACGGAAACACCATATATTTT.

This sequence joins TRBV2 and TRBJ2-1; D is unclear. Germline-derived CDR1 and CDR2 are SNHLY and FYNNEI. Between the trimmed V and J ends, which lost 2 bases and 0 bases, there was a span of 5 bases. The CDR3 has 14 residues. CDR3 in amino acids: CASSERSSYNEQFF. DNA for the CDR3: TGTGCCAGCAGTGAAAGAAGCTCCTACAATGAGCAGTTCTTC.

This clone was observed a few times. The chain has TRBV11-3 and TRBJ1-2; TRBD1 might be the D (6 bases). Trimming removed 0 bases from V and 6 bases from J, with 17 bases in between. Germline V lookup: CDR1 SGHNT, CDR2 YENEEA. The CDR3 loop spans 16 amino acids. CDR3 DNA sequence: TGTGCCAGCAGCTTAGACTTGGGAGACAGGAGCAATGGCTACACCTTC. Translating it yields CASSLDLGDRSNGYTF. The variable domain in full, with the rest retrieved from reference TRBV11-3 and TRBJ1-2, is EAGVVQSPRYKIIEKKQPVAFWCNPISGHNTLYWYLQNLGQGPELLIRYENEEAVDDSQLPKDRFSAERLKGVDSTLKIQPAELGDSAVYLCASSLDLGDRSNGYTFGSGTRLTVV.

This chain connects TRBV7-3 to TRBJ2-6; TRBD1 or TRBD2 may be the D gene (6 bases each). This CDR3 region has 17 residues. Looked up from germline, CDR1 is SGHTA and CDR2 is FQGTGA. Trimming cost V 5 bases and J 2 bases, with 16 bases left between them. CDR3 amino acids: CASSLRGASTGANVLTF. The CDR3 nucleotides read TGTGCCAGCAGCCTAAGGGGGGCGAGCACTGGGGCCAACGTCCTGACTTTC.

This chain joins TRBV7-2 and TRBJ1-1, with a weak D call TRBD1 (6 bases). Per germline, CDR1 SGHTA and CDR2 FQGNSA. V lost 5 bases and J 5 bases, leaving 12 bases between the germline ends. The CDR3 runs 13 residues. The CDR3 sequence: CASSLGGVTEAFF. The CDR3 nucleotides are TGTGCCAGCAGCCTAGGGGGAGTTACTGAAGCTTTCTTT.

This chain links TRBV2 with TRBJ2-5; the D gene is possibly TRBD2 (6 bases). Germline loops: CDR1 SNHLY, CDR2 FYNNEI. The CDR3 runs to 17 residues. Trimming took off 4 bases at V and 4 bases at J, with 22 bases between the two ends. CDR3 sequence reads: CASSVGSGSRRRETQYF. Here the CDR3 DNA reads TGTGCCAGCAGTGTAGGGTCCGGGAGTCGGAGGCGAGAGACCCAGTACTTC.

The gene calls are TRBV7-3 and TRBJ1-1; D ambiguous. This CDR3 spans 17 amino acids. V lost 2 bases and J 0 bases, leaving 16 bases between the germline ends. Germline V gene data show CDR1 as SGHTA and CDR2 as FQGTGA. In nucleotides, the CDR3 is TGTGCCAGCAGCTTAGCCCCGATCCCAACGATGAACACTGAAGCTTTCTTT. Translated: CASSLAPIPTMNTEAFF.

This chain links TRBV19 with TRBJ1-1; D is unclear. CDR3 length: 14 amino acids. In germline, CDR1 is LNHDA, CDR2 SQIVND (reference sequence). Trimming left V 5 bases short and J 3 bases short, with 13 bases between. Here the CDR3 reads CASSGWGAHTEAFF. The CDR3 nucleotides read TGTGCCAGTAGTGGCTGGGGAGCGCACACTGAAGCTTTCTTT.

The gene calls are TRBV18 and TRBJ1-1; TRBD1 agrees at 7 bases. Germline V lookup: CDR1 KGHSH, CDR2 LQKENI. This CDR3 region has 14 residues. The ends lost 4 bases at V and 4 bases at J; junction bases unmatched: 6. The CDR3 coding sequence is TGTGCCAGCTCACTCGGACAGGAGGGCACTGAAGCTTTCTTT. The encoded protein is CASSLGQEGTEAFF.